Shown below are 16 T cell receptor beta chains from a single sample sequenced in a study of T cell changes during pregnancy in multiple sclerosis. The repertoire was sequenced with immunoSEQ multiplex PCR; TCRdb's copy has only in-frame clones and lacks some. This sample has 70,000 to 80,000 clones, with around 94% found just once. The material sequenced was peripheral blood, taken in the third trimester of pregnancy. Receptors were obtained from a female donor with multiple sclerosis, enrolled in a pregnancy study.

CDR3 coding DNA: TGCGCCAGCAGCTTTGGACTAGTCGTGAGCTCCTACAATGAGCAGTTCTTC. Its protein is CASSFGLVVSSYNEQFF. V is TRBV5-1 and J is TRBJ2-1; 7 bases match TRBD2. Germline trimming cut 2 bases from V and 0 bases from J; bases unmatched to any gene: 8. This CDR3 is 17 amino acids long. CDR1 is SGHRS and CDR2 is YFSETQ in the germline V gene.

V gene TRBV18 combines with J gene TRBJ1-3; 8 bases agree with TRBD1. Looked up from germline, CDR1 is KGHSH and CDR2 is LQKENI. The CDR3 is 15 residues long. V shed 4 bases and J 10 bases; nucleotides not matched to a gene: 12. This CDR3 reads CASSLSMAGGETIYF. Written as DNA, the CDR3 is TGTGCCAGCTCACTTTCGATGGCAGGGGGCGAAACCATATATTTT.

The chain couples TRBV28 to TRBJ2-7; tentatively, D is TRBD1 (6 bases). V lost 8 bases to trimming and J lost 5 bases, with 16 bases between them. CDR1 and CDR2 from the germline V gene are MDHEN and SYDVKM. The CDR3 sequence is 13 residues long. The DNA of the CDR3 is TGTGCCAGCCTGGACAGCCGCGGACACGAGCAGTACTTC. It encodes CASLDSRGHEQYF.

The rearrangement uses TRBV7-9 and TRBJ2-7, with TRBD2 as a possible D gene (6 bases). The germline CDR1 and CDR2 sequences are SEHNR and FQNEAQ (reference sequence). The V gene lost 7 bases and the J gene lost 6 bases, with 16 bases spanning the gap. There are 13 residues in the CDR3. The CDR3 protein is CASTPGRGFEQYF. In nucleotides, the CDR3 is TGTGCCAGCACCCCTGGGCGGGGTTTCGAGCAGTACTTC.

The CDR3 DNA reads as TGTGCCAGTAGGGACAGGAATCACTATGGCTACACCTTC. Encoded protein: CASRDRNHYGYTF. This chain links TRBV6-5 with TRBJ1-2; TRBD1 agrees at 8 bases. The V segment lost 9 bases and the J segment 3 bases; nucleotides outside the gene matches: 6. CDR1 is MNHEY, CDR2 SVGAGI, per germline. The CDR3 contains 13 residues.

The chain carries TRBV6-5 and TRBJ2-3; D might be TRBD1 (6 bases). Germline CDR1 reads MNHEY; CDR2 reads SVGAGI. V shed 5 bases and J shed 2 bases, with 11 bases lying between them. The CDR3 extends over 14 amino acids. Written as DNA, the CDR3 is TGTGCCAGCAGTCGGACAGTAAACACAGATACGCAGTATTTT. Encoded protein: CASSRTVNTDTQYF.

The V and J genes are TRBV9 and TRBJ1-2; D possibly corresponds to TRBD1 (6 bases). Germline V gene lookup returns CDR1 SGDLS and CDR2 YYNGEE. The V end lost 2 bases, the J end lost 5 bases, and 13 bases lay between the germline ends. CDR3 length: 14 residues. CDR3 amino acids: CASSVTTGVYGYTF. CDR3 in DNA: TGTGCCAGCAGCGTCACGACAGGAGTTTATGGCTACACCTTC.

The CDR3 bases are TGTGCCAGCAGCTTGCCGGGTTCACCCCTCCACTTT. This gives the protein CASSLPGSPLHF. V is TRBV5-4 and J is TRBJ1-6, with no clear D. The CDR3 sequence is 12 residues long. CDR1 and CDR2 from the germline V gene are SGHNT and YYREEE (reference sequence). The V and J ends lost 1 base and 9 bases respectively, with 5 bases between them.

This chain uses TRBV9 with TRBJ2-1; D may be TRBD1 (6 bases). This CDR3 is built from 15 residues. The V end lost 0 bases, the J end lost 7 bases, and 14 bases lay between the germline ends. The germline V gene has CDR1 SGDLS and CDR2 YYNGEE. CDR3 residues: CASSVAGAGGNEQFF. The CDR3 DNA reads TGTGCCAGCAGCGTAGCAGGGGCGGGCGGGAATGAGCAGTTCTTC.

The rearrangement uses TRBV5-6 and TRBJ1-3, with a tentative D call TRBD1 (5 bases). Trimming removed 3 bases from V and 9 bases from J, with 10 bases in between. There are 12 residues in the CDR3. Germline assignment: CDR1 SGHDT and CDR2 YYEEEE. CDR3 bases: TGTGCCAGCAGCTCCGGGGGGATCACCATATATTTT. Encoded protein: CASSSGGITIYF.

This clone has a single count. The genes are TRBV10-3 and TRBJ2-3, with TRBD1 as a possible D gene (6 bases). Deletions cut 6 bases from V and 3 bases from J, with 13 bases between. Germline loops: CDR1 ENHRY, CDR2 SYGVKD. The CDR3 is 14 amino acids. Here the CDR3 DNA reads TGTGCCATCAGGGAACAGGGACGGACAGATACGCAGTATTTT. It encodes CAIREQGRTDTQYF.

This chain uses TRBV11-2 with TRBJ1-2; TRBD1 aligns across 7 bases. The CDR3 consists of 14 residues. Germline trimming cut 1 base from V and 5 bases from J; bases unmatched to any gene: 4. CDR1 and CDR2 (germline): SGHAT, FQNNGV. The CDR3 DNA reads TGTGCCAGCAGCTTAGCCCAGGGGGTTTATGGCTACACCTTC. It translates to CASSLAQGVYGYTF.

This chain links TRBV4-3 with TRBJ1-2, with D possibly TRBD1 on 5 matching bases. Trimming cost V 0 bases and J 6 bases, with 11 bases left between them. The length of the CDR3 is 14 residues. The germline CDR1 and CDR2 sequences are LGHNA and YSLEER. The CDR3 sequence: CASSQEGVSNGYTF. In DNA, the CDR3 is TGCGCCAGCAGCCAAGAAGGGGTTTCGAATGGCTACACCTTC.

The chain combines TRBV4-3 with TRBJ2-3; possibly TRBD1 for D (6 bases). The CDR3 runs 17 residues. The germline V gene has CDR1 LGHNA and CDR2 YSLEER. V was pared by 0 bases and J by 4 bases, with 17 bases between. In DNA, the CDR3 is TGCGCCAGCAGCCAAGATATTGGCAGGGGAAGGGCAGATACGCAGTATTTT. Translating it yields CASSQDIGRGRADTQYF.

The chain is built from TRBV2 and TRBJ1-5; D not resolved. Germline V gene sequence: CDR1 SNHLY, CDR2 FYNNEI. V lost 8 bases to trimming and J lost 4 bases, with 12 bases between them. This CDR3 spans 13 amino acids. CDR3 residues: CASRTKGNQPQHF. The CDR3 nucleotides are TGTGCCAGCCGGACTAAGGGAAATCAGCCCCAGCATTTT.

This clone was seen only once. The J gene is TRBJ1-5, the V gene TRBV28; D gene unclear. CDR3 size: 14 residues. V lost 4 bases and J 6 bases, leaving 13 bases between the germline ends. The V gene's germline CDR1 is MDHEN and CDR2 SYDVKM. CDR3 protein: CASSSGGSGQPQHF. For the CDR3, the DNA is TGTGCCAGCAGTTCAGGCGGGTCTGGTCAGCCCCAGCATTTT. Together with reference TRBV28 and TRBJ1-5, the CDR3 gives the full variable domain: DVKVTQSSRYLVKRTGEKVFLECVQDMDHENMFWYRQDPGLGLRLIYFSYDVKMKEKGDIPEGYSVSREKKERFSLILESASTNQTSMYLCASSSGGSGQPQHFGDGTRLSIL.